One and the same sample provided the 22 T cell receptor beta chains below, sequenced in a study of early T cells in non-severe SARS-CoV-2 infection (dated by TCRdb to about 2021). Library preparation employed 5' RACE. The data were produced on a NextSeq 500. TCRdb cleaned the public reads at Q25 with fastp, built clones with MiXCR and kept in-frame beta chains. Each entry is one CDR3 protein sequence, shown with its most common DNA and genes. This sample gives 55,000 to 85,000 distinct CDR3 sequences in total; less than 15% of them show up just once. 3.5% to 5.5% of the sample is taken by the ten largest. The sequencing input was whole blood. These receptor sequences come from an adult who was a healthcare worker with PCR-confirmed SARS-CoV-2 infection or an uninfected control (not recorded which).

This clonotype was seen many times. The chain uses TRBV6-5 and TRBJ2-1; TRBD2 matches 8 bases. CDR3 length: 15 residues. Germline values: CDR1 MNHEY, CDR2 SVGAGI. V shed 6 bases, J shed 0 bases, and the junction held 4 bases outside the gene matches. The chain's CDR3 is CASSSRGGSYNEQFF. Written as DNA, the CDR3 is TGTGCCAGCAGCAGTCGGGGGGGCTCCTACAATGAGCAGTTCTTC.

The chain combines TRBV20-1 with TRBJ1-5; weak D call: TRBD1 (6 bases). The CDR3 covers 15 residues. Germline-derived CDR1 and CDR2 are DFQATT and SNEGSKA (reference sequence). V lost 3 bases and J 4 bases, leaving 16 bases between the germline ends. The CDR3 region is CSARTGGRINQPQHF. The CDR3 nucleotides are TGCAGTGCTAGGACAGGTGGCAGGATTAATCAGCCCCAGCATTTT.

V is TRBV2 and J is TRBJ2-1; D gene uncertain. V gave up 2 bases and J gave up 2 bases, with 10 bases separating them. CDR1 is SNHLY and CDR2 is FYNNEI in the germline V gene. This CDR3 region has 15 residues. The CDR3: CASSEIPSAYNEQFF. Written as DNA, the CDR3 is TGTGCCAGCAGTGAAATCCCCAGCGCCTACAATGAGCAGTTCTTC.

This clonotype came up many times. The genes are TRBV6-6 and TRBJ1-6, with D perhaps TRBD1 (6 bases). The CDR3 spans 11 residues. V lost 9 bases and J lost 11, with 11 bases in between. In germline, CDR1 is MNHNY, CDR2 SVGAGI (reference sequence). The CDR3 protein is CASSGGTPLHF. The CDR3, as DNA: TGTGCCAGTTCGGGGGGCACACCCCTCCACTTT.

The rearrangement links TRBV19 to TRBJ1-5, with D unclear. The germline V gene encodes CDR1 LNHDA and CDR2 SQIVND (reference sequence). The CDR3 has 14 amino acids. The V and J ends lost 6 bases and 1 base respectively, with 10 bases between them. The CDR3 spells CASREGMSNQPQHF. The CDR3, as DNA: TGTGCCAGTAGAGAAGGGATGAGCAATCAGCCCCAGCATTTT.

This chain uses TRBV12-3 or TRBV12-4 with TRBJ2-7; 8 nucleotides match TRBD2. Trimming removed 5 bases from V and 7 bases from J; junction bases left unmatched: 16. This CDR3 comprises 16 residues. The CDR3 loop reads CASSPVTGGPFGEQYF. The DNA for the CDR3 is TGTGCCAGCAGTCCTGTGACGGGAGGGCCTTTTGGGGAGCAGTACTTC.

This clonotype was seen many times. The rearrangement joins TRBV6-1 to TRBJ1-5; possible D gene TRBD1, 5 bases. The V end lost 8 bases, the J end lost 7 bases, and 15 bases lay between the germline ends. The length of the CDR3 is 13 residues. Germline V gene data show CDR1 as MNHNS and CDR2 as SASEGT. The CDR3 spells CASSGELAQPQHF. The CDR3 bases are TGTGCCAGCTCGGGGGAGCTGGCCCAGCCCCAGCATTTT.

The CDR3, as DNA: TGCGCCAGCAGCCAAGAAGGGGCAATTTGGGAAAATTCACCCCTCCACTTT. As protein: CASSQEGAIWENSPLHF. The genes are TRBV4-1 and TRBJ1-6, with D tentatively TRBD1 (5 bases). The germline CDR1 and CDR2 sequences are MGHRA and YSYEKL. This CDR3 is 17 amino acids long. V shed 0 bases and J shed 7 bases, with 16 bases lying between them.

In its sample, this clonotype was seen a few times. This chain links TRBV11-2 with TRBJ2-3, with 9 bases matching TRBD1. V shed 1 base, J shed 2 bases, and the junction held 7 bases outside the gene matches. From germline, CDR1 is SGHAT and CDR2 FQNNGV. The CDR3 consists of 17 residues. The CDR3 protein is CASSLAGTGTFTDTQYF. As DNA, the CDR3 is TGTGCCAGCAGCTTAGCTGGGACAGGGACCTTCACAGATACGCAGTATTTT.

This clonotype has a handful of counts. V and J are TRBV7-9 and TRBJ2-7, with TRBD1 matching 10 bases. Germline lookup yields CDR1 SEHNR and CDR2 FQNEAQ (reference sequence). The CDR3 totals 17 residues. V was pared by 5 bases and J by 2 bases, with 12 bases of the junction left unmatched. CDR3 sequence: CASSPRIWDRGPYEQYF. The DNA of the CDR3 is TGTGCCAGCAGCCCTCGGATCTGGGACAGGGGACCCTACGAGCAGTACTTC.

The genes are TRBV20-1 and TRBJ2-2; TRBD2 aligns across 11 bases. This CDR3 has 16 residues. The trim removed 0 bases at V and 6 bases at J, leaving 6 bases unmatched. The germline CDR1 and CDR2 sequences are DFQATT and SNEGSKA (reference sequence). CDR3 sequence: CSARDLRLAGSGELFF. The CDR3 bases are TGCAGTGCTAGAGACCTACGACTAGCGGGATCCGGGGAGCTGTTTTTT.

J is TRBJ2-6 and V is TRBV11-1; D is possibly TRBD1 or TRBD2 (5 bases each). Deletions cut 4 bases from V and 0 bases from J, with 13 bases between. CDR1 SGHAT and CDR2 FQDESV come from the germline V gene (reference sequence). The CDR3 is 17 amino acids. CDR3 nucleotides: TGTGCCAGCAGCTCCTTTTTGAGGGGCTCTGGGGCCAACGTCCTGACTTTC. Its protein product is CASSSFLRGSGANVLTF.

This clonotype came up a few times. The chain uses TRBV27 and TRBJ1-5; D uncertain. Germline CDR1 reads MNHEY; CDR2 reads SMNVEV (reference sequence). This CDR3 is 12 amino acids long. With 4 bases removed from V and 9 bases from J, the gap between germline ends came to 10 bases. The CDR3 sequence is CASSSMSGPQHF. The CDR3 DNA reads TGTGCCAGCAGTTCTATGTCTGGGCCCCAGCATTTT.

With respect to this clonotype: It may be a read error: a sequence one base away is much more abundant. The V call is TRBV25-1, the J call TRBJ1-2, with no clear D. Germline assignment: CDR1 MGHDK and CDR2 SYGVNS. The CDR3 extends over 12 amino acids. Here the CDR3 reads CASSGYNYGHTF. DNA of the CDR3: TGTGCCAGCAGTGGCTATAACTATGGCCACACCTTC.

This clonotype has more than one count but fewer than ten. The chain carries TRBV29-1 and TRBJ2-5; D is perhaps TRBD2 (6 bases). CDR3 length: 14 amino acids. CDR1 and CDR2 from the germline V gene are SQVTM and ANQGSEA. Trimming cost V 1 base and J 0 bases, with 9 bases left between them. The CDR3 reads CSVEVAEYQETQYF. The DNA of the CDR3 is TGCAGCGTTGAAGTAGCGGAGTACCAAGAGACCCAGTACTTC. The full variable domain, completed using reference TRBV29-1 and TRBJ2-5, is SAVISQKPSRDICQRGTSLTIQCQVDSQVTMMFWYRQQPGQSLTLIATANQGSEATYESGFVIDKFPISRPNLTFSTLTVSNMSPEDSSIYLCSVEVAEYQETQYFGPGTRLLVL.

This clonotype was picked up a small number of times. This chain joins TRBV20-1 and TRBJ2-7; 10 bases map to TRBD2. CDR1 and CDR2 from the germline V gene are DFQATT and SNEGSKA (reference sequence). Unmatched junction bases numbered 5, after V lost 0 bases and J lost 6 bases. The length of the CDR3 is 14 residues. As DNA, the CDR3 is TGCAGTGCTAGAGATCAGGCTAGCGGGAGCGAGCAGTACTTC. This gives the protein CSARDQASGSEQYF.

The CDR3 bases are TGCAGCTGTAAGAGGGGGAACACCGGGGAGCTGTTTTTT. Translated, it gives CSCKRGNTGELFF. This chain joins TRBV29-1 and TRBJ2-2; either TRBD1 or TRBD2 may supply D (5 bases each). Germline loops: CDR1 SQVTM, CDR2 ANQGSEA. V dropped 8 bases and J dropped 1 base, with 11 bases sitting between them. The CDR3 length is 13 residues.

The sample holds a few counts of this clonotype. The rearrangement uses TRBV12-3 or TRBV12-4 and TRBJ2-5, with 12 positions matching TRBD2. The CDR3 length is 15 residues. J was trimmed by 4 bases and V by 1 base; bases with no gene match: 1. CDR3 coding DNA: TGTGCCAGCAGTTTAGAGGGACTAGCGGGAGAGACCCAGTACTTC. Its translation is CASSLEGLAGETQYF.

The CDR3: CATLGLAGGQEQYF. The DNA of the CDR3 is TGTGCCACCCTAGGACTAGCGGGGGGGCAAGAGCAGTACTTC. The chain uses TRBV10-3 and TRBJ2-7, with 15 bases aligning to TRBD2. V gave up 10 bases and J gave up 7 bases; unmatched junction bases: 8. Per germline, CDR1 ENHRY and CDR2 SYGVKD. The CDR3 is made up of 14 amino acids.

This clonotype was observed a handful of times. J is TRBJ1-5 and V is TRBV24-1; 7 bases line up with TRBD1. CDR1 is KGHDR and CDR2 is SFDVKD in the germline V gene. CDR3 length equals 16 residues. The ends lost 3 bases at V and 2 bases at J; junction bases unmatched: 6. CDR3 protein: CATSDQVGGGNQPQHF. The DNA for the CDR3 is TGTGCCACCAGTGATCAAGTAGGGGGCGGCAATCAGCCCCAGCATTTT.

The chain couples TRBV7-9 to TRBJ2-2; D gene ambiguous. Germline V CDR1 and CDR2: SEHNR, FQNEAQ (reference sequence). The CDR3 totals 11 residues. The V gene lost 4 bases and the J gene lost 7 bases, with 4 bases spanning the gap. The CDR3, as DNA: TGTGCCAGCAGCTATGGCGGGGAGCTGTTTTTT. Translation gives CASSYGGELFF.

This clonotype was seen many times. J is TRBJ2-5 and V is TRBV2; 14 positions match TRBD2. Per germline, CDR1 SNHLY and CDR2 FYNNEI. The ends lost 6 bases at V and 4 bases at J; junction bases unmatched: 4. The CDR3 loop spans 15 amino acids. This chain's CDR3 is CASRSGLAGGETQYF. DNA of the CDR3: TGTGCCAGCAGAAGCGGACTAGCGGGAGGAGAGACCCAGTACTTC. The whole variable domain, filled in from reference TRBV2 and TRBJ2-5, reads EPEVTQTPSHQVTQMGQEVILRCVPISNHLYFYWYRQILGQKVEFLVSFYNNEISEKSEIFDDQFSVERPDGSNFTLKIRSTKLEDSAMYFCASRSGLAGGETQYFGPGTRLLVL.